This T cell receptor (beta chain) was sequenced during a study of blood T cell repertoires in COVID-19. In the study's own analysis: Estimation of nucleated cell counts was performed using reference gene primer amplification. Profiling relied on immunoSEQ multiplex PCR, and the TCRdb table lists in-frame clones only, not all of them. That table is the source of V, J and clone size, and D and trimming were worked out from the DNA. The sample yields fewer than 250,000 clones, almost 85% seen once. The junction had 2 bases not matched to a gene; V was cut back by 8 bases and J by 9 bases. The CDR3 length is 13 residues. Germline CDR1 and CDR2: MNHGY and SVAAGI.

The sample comprised peripheral blood. The TCR comes from a woman aged 45-65 years with active or convalescent COVID-19. The chain has TRBV6-9 and TRBJ1-6; 12 nucleotides match TRBD1. Here the CDR3 DNA reads TGTGCCAGCCAGGGACAGGGGGCTTCACCCCTCCACTTT. The encoded protein is CASQGQGASPLHF.